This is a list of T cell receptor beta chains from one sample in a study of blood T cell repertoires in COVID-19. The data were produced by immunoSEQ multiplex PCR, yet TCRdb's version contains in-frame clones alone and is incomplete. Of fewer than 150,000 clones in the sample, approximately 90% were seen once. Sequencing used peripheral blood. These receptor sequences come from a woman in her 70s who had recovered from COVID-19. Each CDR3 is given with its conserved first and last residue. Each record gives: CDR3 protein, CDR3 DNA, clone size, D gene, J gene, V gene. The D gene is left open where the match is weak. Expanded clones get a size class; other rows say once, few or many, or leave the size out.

cdr3_aa: CASGLDQGGNQPQHF; cdr3_nt: TGTGCTAGTGGTTTGGACCAGGGTGGCAATCAGCCCCAGCATTTT; clone_size: -; d_call: -; j_call: TRBJ1-5; v_call: TRBV12-5
cdr3_aa: CASSSRQGPYGEAFF; cdr3_nt: TGTGCCAGTAGTTCGCGGCAGGGGCCTTATGGTGAAGCTTTCTTT; clone_size: once; d_call: -; j_call: TRBJ1-1; v_call: TRBV19
cdr3_aa: CASSLGGGTGELFF; cdr3_nt: TGTGCCAGCAGCTTAGGAGGGGGCACCGGGGAGCTGTTTTTT; clone_size: -; d_call: -; j_call: TRBJ2-2; v_call: TRBV7-2
cdr3_aa: CASSLISEETQYF; cdr3_nt: TGTGCCAGCAGTTTAATATCGGAAGAGACCCAGTACTTC; clone_size: -; d_call: -; j_call: TRBJ2-5; v_call: TRBV27
cdr3_aa: CASSLTTGVEETQYF; cdr3_nt: TGCGCCAGCAGCTTGACGACAGGGGTTGAAGAGACCCAGTACTTC; clone_size: -; d_call: TRBD1; j_call: TRBJ2-5; v_call: TRBV5-1
cdr3_aa: CASSRTSGRVTDTQYF; cdr3_nt: TGTGCCAGCAGCCGGACTAGCGGGAGAGTGACAGATACGCAGTATTTT; clone_size: -; d_call: TRBD2; j_call: TRBJ2-3; v_call: TRBV14
cdr3_aa: CASSLGGRRGEKLFF; cdr3_nt: TGCGCCAGCAGCTTGGGCGGGAGACGAGGTGAAAAACTGTTTTTT; clone_size: -; d_call: -; j_call: TRBJ1-4; v_call: TRBV5-1
cdr3_aa: CASSLRDGKLFF; cdr3_nt: TGTGCCAGCAGCTTACGGGATGGAAAACTGTTTTTT; clone_size: -; d_call: -; j_call: TRBJ1-4; v_call: TRBV11-3
cdr3_aa: CASKDSSYNEQFF; cdr3_nt: TGCGCCAGTAAGGACAGTTCATACAATGAGCAGTTCTTC; clone_size: -; d_call: -; j_call: TRBJ2-1; v_call: TRBV10-2
cdr3_aa: CASIKFPGAGAGELFF; cdr3_nt: TGTGCCAGCATCAAGTTTCCAGGGGCGGGTGCCGGGGAGCTGTTTTTT; clone_size: -; d_call: -; j_call: TRBJ2-2; v_call: TRBV7-2
cdr3_aa: CSVDSAGGGTDTQYF; cdr3_nt: TGCAGCGTTGACTCGGCGGGAGGAGGCACAGATACGCAGTATTTT; clone_size: -; d_call: TRBD2; j_call: TRBJ2-3; v_call: TRBV29-1
cdr3_aa: CASSLGQLYGYTF; cdr3_nt: TGTGCCAGCAGTTTGGGACAGTTATATGGCTACACCTTC; clone_size: few; d_call: TRBD1; j_call: TRBJ1-2; v_call: TRBV12-3/TRBV12-4
cdr3_aa: CASSAGLAEYNEQFF; cdr3_nt: TGTGCCAGCAGCGCGGGACTAGCGGAGTACAATGAGCAGTTCTTC; clone_size: -; d_call: TRBD2; j_call: TRBJ2-1; v_call: TRBV7-3
cdr3_aa: CASSLGGTAGEKLFF; cdr3_nt: TGTGCCAGCAGTTTAGGGGGGACGGCCGGAGAAAAACTGTTTTTT; clone_size: -; d_call: -; j_call: TRBJ1-4; v_call: TRBV28
cdr3_aa: CASSSRQINTEAFF; cdr3_nt: TGTGCCAGTAGTAGTAGACAGATTAACACTGAAGCTTTCTTT; clone_size: -; d_call: -; j_call: TRBJ1-1; v_call: TRBV19
cdr3_aa: CASRLTSGETQYF; cdr3_nt: TGTGCCAGCAGGCTAACTAGCGGAGAGACCCAGTACTTC; clone_size: -; d_call: TRBD2; j_call: TRBJ2-5; v_call: TRBV28
cdr3_aa: CASSYSMNRGRYEQYF; cdr3_nt: TGTGCCAGCAGTTACTCTATGAACAGGGGGCGATACGAGCAGTACTTC; clone_size: -; d_call: TRBD1; j_call: TRBJ2-7; v_call: TRBV6-5
cdr3_aa: CASSPRTKSSSGNTIYF; cdr3_nt: TGTGCCAGCAGCCCGCGGACAAAAAGCTCCTCTGGAAACACCATATATTTT; clone_size: -; d_call: -; j_call: TRBJ1-3; v_call: TRBV7-2
cdr3_aa: CASFARGLGTYEQYF; cdr3_nt: TGTGCCAGCTTTGCAAGGGGGCTCGGAACCTACGAGCAGTACTTC; clone_size: -; d_call: TRBD1; j_call: TRBJ2-7; v_call: TRBV28
cdr3_aa: CASSLYSNQPQHF; cdr3_nt: TGTGCCAGCAGCCTTTATAGCAATCAGCCCCAGCATTTT; clone_size: -; d_call: -; j_call: TRBJ1-5; v_call: TRBV12-3/TRBV12-4
cdr3_aa: CASSLFAGQETQYF; cdr3_nt: TGTGCCAGCAGCTTATTCGCGGGCCAAGAGACCCAGTACTTC; clone_size: -; d_call: -; j_call: TRBJ2-5; v_call: TRBV11-3
cdr3_aa: CASSVEFGGTGELFF; cdr3_nt: TGTGCCAGCAGCGTAGAATTTGGGGGGACCGGGGAGCTGTTTTTT; clone_size: -; d_call: -; j_call: TRBJ2-2; v_call: TRBV9
cdr3_aa: CASSSAREETQYF; cdr3_nt: TGTGCCAGCAGCTCCGCACGTGAGGAGACCCAGTACTTC; clone_size: -; d_call: -; j_call: TRBJ2-5; v_call: TRBV7-3
cdr3_aa: CASSPTGGIKTQYF; cdr3_nt: TGTGCCAGTAGTCCCACAGGGGGCATCAAGACCCAGTACTTC; clone_size: -; d_call: TRBD1; j_call: TRBJ2-5; v_call: TRBV19
cdr3_aa: CASNQGGLATDTQYF; cdr3_nt: TGTGCCAGCAACCAGGGTGGGCTAGCGACAGATACGCAGTATTTT; clone_size: once; d_call: -; j_call: TRBJ2-3; v_call: TRBV5-4
cdr3_aa: CASSYFQGTGALYEQYF; cdr3_nt: TGTGCCAGCAGTTATTTTCAGGGGACCGGTGCCCTCTACGAGCAGTACTTC; clone_size: -; d_call: -; j_call: TRBJ2-7; v_call: TRBV6-2/TRBV6-3
cdr3_aa: CASSLVAGGTDTQYF; cdr3_nt: TGCGCCAGCAGCTTGGTGGCAGGGGGGACAGATACGCAGTATTTT; clone_size: once; d_call: -; j_call: TRBJ2-3; v_call: TRBV5-1
cdr3_aa: CASSAAGTQETQYF; cdr3_nt: TGTGCCAGCAGCGCAGCCGGGACTCAAGAGACCCAGTACTTC; clone_size: -; d_call: -; j_call: TRBJ2-5; v_call: TRBV7-2
cdr3_aa: CASNTASYTEAFF; cdr3_nt: TGTGCCAGCAACACCGCTAGTTACACTGAAGCTTTCTTT; clone_size: -; d_call: -; j_call: TRBJ1-1; v_call: TRBV2
cdr3_aa: CASSYSVANTEAFF; cdr3_nt: TGTGCCAGCAGTTACTCGGTGGCGAACACTGAAGCTTTCTTT; clone_size: -; d_call: -; j_call: TRBJ1-1; v_call: TRBV6-2/TRBV6-3
cdr3_aa: CASSFPLNRETQYF; cdr3_nt: TGTGCCAGCAGCTTTCCTCTGAACCGGGAGACCCAGTACTTC; clone_size: -; d_call: -; j_call: TRBJ2-5; v_call: TRBV5-4
cdr3_aa: CASSNRDSPYGYTF; cdr3_nt: TGTGCCAGCAGCAACAGGGACAGTCCCTATGGCTACACCTTC; clone_size: -; d_call: TRBD1; j_call: TRBJ1-2; v_call: TRBV28
cdr3_aa: CASSTGLYSNQPQHF; cdr3_nt: TGTGCCAGTAGTACAGGGCTTTATAGCAATCAGCCCCAGCATTTT; clone_size: -; d_call: -; j_call: TRBJ1-5; v_call: TRBV19
cdr3_aa: CASSHLLYRGGQETQYF; cdr3_nt: TGCGCCAGCAGCCATCTCCTTTACAGGGGGGGCCAAGAGACCCAGTACTTC; clone_size: -; d_call: -; j_call: TRBJ2-5; v_call: TRBV4-3
cdr3_aa: CATEAGDTYEQYF; cdr3_nt: TGTGCCACCGAGGCAGGGGATACCTACGAGCAGTACTTC; clone_size: -; d_call: -; j_call: TRBJ2-7; v_call: TRBV15
cdr3_aa: CSVHGQGLGDTQYF; cdr3_nt: TGCAGCGTTCACGGGCAGGGGCTTGGGGATACGCAGTATTTT; clone_size: -; d_call: -; j_call: TRBJ2-3; v_call: TRBV29-1
cdr3_aa: CASSATSAGDTQYF; cdr3_nt: TGTGCCAGCAGCGCCACTAGCGCGGGAGATACGCAGTATTTT; clone_size: -; d_call: TRBD2; j_call: TRBJ2-3; v_call: TRBV9